This record covers a single T cell receptor beta chain. The antigen is undetermined. The sample comes from a study of T cell responses to AZD1222 COVID-19 vaccine. Whole-study context: Researchers grouped second doses given at about 4 or about 12 weeks into one pool.

The study, taken as a whole, reports: CD4 TCRs associated with vaccination spanned spike, dominating at 160-218 and 743-854. Spike-specific TCR breadth and depth were elevated following two AZD1222 doses.

Profiling relied on immunoSEQ multiplex PCR, and the TCRdb table lists in-frame clones only, not all of them. The sample yields tens of thousands of clones, 88% seen once. This specimen consisted of peripheral blood, obtained on day 0 of AZD1222 vaccination. The TCR was taken from an adult in good health.

CDR3 nucleotides: TGTGCCAGCAGCTTAGATCCTGGTAGCGGGAGTTACGAGCAGTACTTC. This translates into CASSLDPGSGSYEQYF. V gene TRBV11-1 combines with J gene TRBJ2-7, with 9 bases aligning to TRBD2. V gave up 1 base and J gave up 4 bases; unmatched junction bases: 8. Germline CDR1 SGHAT, CDR2 FQDESV (reference sequence). This CDR3 is 16 amino acids long.